What follows are 8 T cell receptor beta chains derived from one specimen sequenced in a study of T cell repertoires in cytomegalovirus infection. No antigen is known for these receptors. A single record per CDR3 protein comes from TCRdb applying MiXCR to the reads. The sample shows about 770,000 distinct CDR3 sequences, about 27% of them seen only once. The sequencing here drew on cultured CD8+ T cells from PBMCs, taken from culture after CMV antigen stimulation. The receptors shown here come from a human donor in good health (CMV status not recorded). Some clones in this sample may be carry-over from other donors' samples.

This clonotype was found a few times. One junction end disagrees with the germline gene, perhaps due to a read error. The chain links TRBV19 to TRBJ2-7; the D call may be TRBD1 or TRBD2 (6 bases each). In germline, CDR1 is LNHDA, CDR2 SQIVND (reference sequence). CDR3 length equals 11 residues. The CDR3 loop is CASSIGGEQYF. In DNA form, the CDR3 reads TGCGCCAGCAGCATAGGGGGGGAGCAGTACTTC.

This clonotype was seen ten or more times. The chain uses TRBV12-3 or TRBV12-4 and TRBJ2-2; 13 nucleotides align to TRBD2. This CDR3 has 16 amino acids. V dropped 6 bases and J dropped 10; count of bases not matched to a gene: 11. The CDR3 is CASRGTGTSGEMELFF. The CDR3 coding sequence is TGTGCCAGCAGGGGTACCGGGACTAGCGGGGAGATGGAGCTGTTTTTT.

This CDR3 reads CASSGSGTSRHNEQFF. The CDR3 nucleotides are TGTGCCAGCAGCGGCTCCGGGACTAGCAGACACAATGAGCAGTTCTTC. The chain has TRBV7-6 and TRBJ2-1; 9 bases line up with TRBD2. V dropped 5 bases and J dropped 5; count of bases not matched to a gene: 10. This CDR3 region has 16 residues. Germline V lookup: CDR1 SGHVS, CDR2 FNYEAQ.

J is TRBJ2-7 and V is TRBV7-6; D call uncertain. V lost 0 bases and J lost 0, with 6 bases in between. This CDR3 has 14 amino acids. Germline V gene lookup returns CDR1 SGHVS and CDR2 FNYEAQ. The CDR3: CASSLAQSSYEQYF. Written as DNA, the CDR3 is TGTGCCAGCAGCTTAGCACAGAGCTCCTACGAGCAGTACTTC.

This clonotype has more than one count but fewer than ten. This chain joins TRBV12-3 or TRBV12-4 and TRBJ2-5; perhaps TRBD1 as D (6 bases). The CDR3 runs to 15 residues. Trimming shortened V by 5 bases and J by 5 bases, and 18 bases separated the two germline ends. CDR3 amino acids: CASSPNAGVGETQYF. The CDR3 DNA is TGTGCCAGCAGTCCGAATGCAGGGGTTGGGGAGACCCAGTACTTC.

This clonotype was counted only a few times. The chain has TRBV7-4 and TRBJ2-5, with 12 bases fitting TRBD1. The CDR3 is 14 residues long. After removal of 6 bases from V and 4 bases from J, the junction contained 3 bases not matched to a gene. CDR1 is SGHVT and CDR2 is SQSDAQ in the germline V gene. CDR3 amino acids: CASRGQGAGETQYF. The CDR3, as DNA: TGTGCCAGCAGGGGACAGGGGGCCGGAGAGACCCAGTACTTC. The whole variable domain, filled in from reference TRBV7-4 and TRBJ2-5, reads GAGVSQSPRYKVAKRGRDVALRCDSISGHVTLYWYRQTLGQGSEVLTYSQSDAQRDKSGRPSGRFSAERPERSVSTLKIQRTEQGDSAVYLCASRGQGAGETQYFGPGTRLLVL.

This clonotype was recorded a few times. The V gene is TRBV19, the J gene TRBJ1-1; possibly TRBD1 for D (5 bases). Germline V CDR1 and CDR2: LNHDA, SQIVND (reference sequence). This CDR3 comprises 13 residues. Trimming took 10 bases from V and 1 from J, leaving 13 bases between them. CDR3 sequence: CATSVGGNTEAFF. The DNA of the CDR3 is TGTGCCACCTCTGTTGGGGGGAACACTGAAGCTTTCTTT.

This sequence joins TRBV12-3 or TRBV12-4 and TRBJ1-3; D is unclear. This CDR3 comprises 13 residues. The V gene lost 11 bases and the J gene lost 0 bases, with 11 bases spanning the gap. CDR3 sequence (DNA): TGTGCCTACCAGGTCTCCTCTGGAAACACCATATATTTT. It specifies CAYQVSSGNTIYF.